What follows is one T cell receptor (beta chain) and its context. Antigen unknown. This entry belongs to a study of T cell responses to AZD1222 COVID-19 vaccine. Study information: Pooling was applied to second doses at about 4 or about 12 weeks. Points from the study as a whole: The CD4 TCRs associated with vaccination extended across spike and predominated at 160-218 and 743-854. It was only a handful of AZD1222 recipients who were seropositive at baseline.

This CDR3 is 14 amino acids long. CDR1 is KGHDR, CDR2 SFDVKD, per germline. Generated by immunoSEQ multiplex PCR, the TCRdb table keeps only in-frame clones and is missing some. There are 100,000 to 150,000 clones in the sample; roughly nine tenths occur only once, and about 1.6% lies in the top ten. The receptor was derived from an adult in good health. This specimen was peripheral blood, taken on day 0 of AZD1222 vaccination. The rearrangement joins TRBV24-1 to TRBJ2-1, with D possibly being TRBD2 (5 bases). The CDR3: CATEGVLGDNEQFF. The CDR3 DNA sequence: TGTGCGACCGAGGGAGTTCTTGGGGACAATGAGCAGTTCTTC.